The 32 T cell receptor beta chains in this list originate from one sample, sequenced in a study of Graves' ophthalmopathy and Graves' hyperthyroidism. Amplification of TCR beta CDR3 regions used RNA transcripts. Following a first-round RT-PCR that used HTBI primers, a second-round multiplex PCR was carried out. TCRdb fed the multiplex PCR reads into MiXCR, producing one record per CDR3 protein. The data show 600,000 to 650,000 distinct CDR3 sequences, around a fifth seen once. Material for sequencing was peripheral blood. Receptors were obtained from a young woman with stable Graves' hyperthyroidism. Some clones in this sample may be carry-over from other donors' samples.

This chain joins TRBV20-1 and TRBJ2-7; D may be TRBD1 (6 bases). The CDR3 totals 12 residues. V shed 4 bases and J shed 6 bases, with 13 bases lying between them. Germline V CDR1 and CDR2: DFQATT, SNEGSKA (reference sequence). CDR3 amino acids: CSATPDSAEQYF. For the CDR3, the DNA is TGCAGTGCTACCCCGGACAGTGCCGAGCAGTACTTC.

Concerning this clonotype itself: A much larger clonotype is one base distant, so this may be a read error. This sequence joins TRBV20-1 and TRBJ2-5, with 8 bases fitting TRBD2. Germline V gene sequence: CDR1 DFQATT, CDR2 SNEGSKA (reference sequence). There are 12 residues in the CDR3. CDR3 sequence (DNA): TGCAGTCCTGGGACTAGTTCGGAGACCCAGGACTTC. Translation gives CSPGTSSETQDF.

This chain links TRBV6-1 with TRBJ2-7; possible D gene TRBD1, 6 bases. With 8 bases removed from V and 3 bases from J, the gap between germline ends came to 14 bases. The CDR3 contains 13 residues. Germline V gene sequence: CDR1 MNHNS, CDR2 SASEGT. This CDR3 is CASATGSDYEQYF. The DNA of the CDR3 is TGTGCCAGCGCGACAGGATCAGACTACGAGCAGTACTTC.

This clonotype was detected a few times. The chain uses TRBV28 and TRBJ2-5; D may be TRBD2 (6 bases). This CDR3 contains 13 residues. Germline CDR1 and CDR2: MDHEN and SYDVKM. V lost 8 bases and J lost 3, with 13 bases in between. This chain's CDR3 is CASGAGRKETQYF. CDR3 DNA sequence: TGTGCCAGCGGAGCCGGGAGAAAAGAGACCCAGTACTTC.

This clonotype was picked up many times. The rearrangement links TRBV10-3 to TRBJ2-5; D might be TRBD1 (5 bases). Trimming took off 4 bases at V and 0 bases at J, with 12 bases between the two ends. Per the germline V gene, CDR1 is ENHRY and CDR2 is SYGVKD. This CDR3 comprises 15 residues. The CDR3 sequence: CAISGRGQDQETQYF. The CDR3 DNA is TGTGCCATCAGTGGGCGAGGACAAGACCAAGAGACCCAGTACTTC.

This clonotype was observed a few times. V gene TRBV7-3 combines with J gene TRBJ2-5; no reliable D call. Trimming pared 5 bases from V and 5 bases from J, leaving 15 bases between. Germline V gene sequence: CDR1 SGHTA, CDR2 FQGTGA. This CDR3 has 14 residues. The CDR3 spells CASSPHSTRETQYF. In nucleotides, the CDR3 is TGTGCCAGCAGCCCACACTCCACGAGGGAGACCCAGTACTTC. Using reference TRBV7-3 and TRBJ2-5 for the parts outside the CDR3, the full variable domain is GAGVSQTPSNKVTEKGKYVELRCDPISGHTALYWYRQSLGQGPEFLIYFQGTGAADDSGLPNDRFFAVRPEGSVSTLKIQRTERGDSAVYLCASSPHSTRETQYFGPGTRLLVL.

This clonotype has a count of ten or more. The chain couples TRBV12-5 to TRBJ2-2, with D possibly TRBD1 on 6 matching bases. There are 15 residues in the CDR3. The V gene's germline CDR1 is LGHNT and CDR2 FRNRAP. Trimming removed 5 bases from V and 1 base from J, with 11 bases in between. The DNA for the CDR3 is TGTGCTAGTGGTGGGGACACCTTGAACACCGGGGAGCTGTTTTTT. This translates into CASGGDTLNTGELFF.

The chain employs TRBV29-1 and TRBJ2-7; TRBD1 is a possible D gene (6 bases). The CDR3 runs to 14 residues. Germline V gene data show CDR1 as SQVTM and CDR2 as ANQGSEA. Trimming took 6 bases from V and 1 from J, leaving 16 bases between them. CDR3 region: CSVKGDTFSYEQYF. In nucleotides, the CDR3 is TGCAGCGTGAAAGGGGACACCTTTTCCTACGAGCAGTACTTC.

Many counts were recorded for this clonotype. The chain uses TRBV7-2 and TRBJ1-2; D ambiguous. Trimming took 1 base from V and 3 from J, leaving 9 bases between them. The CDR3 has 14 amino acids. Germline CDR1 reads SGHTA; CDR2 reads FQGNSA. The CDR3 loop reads CASSLGRTYYGYTF. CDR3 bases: TGTGCCAGCAGCTTAGGGCGGACTTACTATGGCTACACCTTC.

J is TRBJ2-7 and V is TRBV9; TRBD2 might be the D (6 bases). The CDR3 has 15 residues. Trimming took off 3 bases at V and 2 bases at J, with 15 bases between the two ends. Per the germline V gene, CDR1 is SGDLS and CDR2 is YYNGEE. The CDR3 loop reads CASSALASEPYEQYF. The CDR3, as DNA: TGTGCCAGCAGCGCTCTAGCGTCGGAACCCTACGAGCAGTACTTC.

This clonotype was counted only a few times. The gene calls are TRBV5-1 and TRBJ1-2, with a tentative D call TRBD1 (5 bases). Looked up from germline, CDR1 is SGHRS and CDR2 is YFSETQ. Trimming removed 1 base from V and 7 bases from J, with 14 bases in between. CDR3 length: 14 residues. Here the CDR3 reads CASSLSQGSLGYTF. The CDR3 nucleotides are TGCGCCAGCAGCTTGAGCCAGGGCTCTCTTGGCTACACCTTC.

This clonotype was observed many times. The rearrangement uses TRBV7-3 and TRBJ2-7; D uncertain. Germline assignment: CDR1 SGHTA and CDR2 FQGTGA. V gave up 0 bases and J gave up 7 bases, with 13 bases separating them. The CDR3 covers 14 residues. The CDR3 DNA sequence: TGTGCCAGCAGCTTAACGCCGGATTCTAGGGAGCAGTACTTC. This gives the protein CASSLTPDSREQYF.

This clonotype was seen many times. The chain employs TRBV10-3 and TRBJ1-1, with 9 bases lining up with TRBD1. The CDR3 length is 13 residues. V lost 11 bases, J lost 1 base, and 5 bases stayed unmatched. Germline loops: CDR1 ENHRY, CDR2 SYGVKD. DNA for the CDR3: TGTGCCTCCCGGACAGGGGAGAACACTGAAGCTTTCTTT. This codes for CASRTGENTEAFF.

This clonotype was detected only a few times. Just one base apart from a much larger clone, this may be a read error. The CDR3 protein is CASSVTTGSGANVLTF. The CDR3 nucleotides are TGTGCCAGCAGTGTAACGACAGGCTCTGGGGCCAACGTCCTGACTTTC. V gene TRBV6-1 combines with J gene TRBJ2-6, with a tentative D call TRBD1 (6 bases). This CDR3 contains 16 residues. V shed 4 bases and J shed 0 bases, with 10 bases lying between them. CDR1 and CDR2 (germline): MNHNS, SASEGT.

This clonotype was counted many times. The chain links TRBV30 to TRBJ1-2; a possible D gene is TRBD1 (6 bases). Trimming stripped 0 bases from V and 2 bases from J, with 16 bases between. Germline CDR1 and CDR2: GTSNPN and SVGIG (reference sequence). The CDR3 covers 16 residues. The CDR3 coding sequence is TGTGCCTGGAGTGTATTCCCGGGGGGCCCAAACTATGGCTACACCTTC. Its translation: CAWSVFPGGPNYGYTF.

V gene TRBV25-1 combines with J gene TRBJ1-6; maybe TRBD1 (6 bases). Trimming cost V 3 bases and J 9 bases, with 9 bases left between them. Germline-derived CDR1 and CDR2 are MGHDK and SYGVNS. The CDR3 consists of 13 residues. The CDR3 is CASSEAGASPLHF. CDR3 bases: TGTGCCAGCAGTGAGGCGGGGGCTTCACCCCTCCACTTT.

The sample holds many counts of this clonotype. The DNA of the CDR3 is TGTGCCAGCTCACCCTTACAGGGCCCCCGCGAGCAGTACTTC. Translated: CASSPLQGPREQYF. The chain recombines TRBV18 with TRBJ2-7; D may be TRBD1 (6 bases). The CDR3 loop spans 14 amino acids. V lost 3 bases and J lost 6, with 15 bases in between. Germline V CDR1 and CDR2: KGHSH, LQKENI.

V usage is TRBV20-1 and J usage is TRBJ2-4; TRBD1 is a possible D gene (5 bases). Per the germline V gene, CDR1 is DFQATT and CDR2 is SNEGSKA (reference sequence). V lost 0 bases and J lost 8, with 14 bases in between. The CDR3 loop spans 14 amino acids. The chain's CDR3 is CSARDRVGRYIQYF. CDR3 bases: TGCAGTGCTAGAGACAGGGTTGGTCGGTACATTCAGTACTTC.

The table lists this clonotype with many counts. CDR3 region: CASSQIGDRVNSPLHF. DNA of the CDR3: TGTGCCAGCAGTCAAATAGGAGACAGGGTTAATTCACCCCTCCACTTT. The chain combines TRBV6-1 with TRBJ1-6; 7 nucleotides match TRBD1. Trimming took 5 bases from V and 6 from J; bases not matched to a gene: 10. The CDR3 extends over 16 amino acids. Germline assignment: CDR1 MNHNS and CDR2 SASEGT.

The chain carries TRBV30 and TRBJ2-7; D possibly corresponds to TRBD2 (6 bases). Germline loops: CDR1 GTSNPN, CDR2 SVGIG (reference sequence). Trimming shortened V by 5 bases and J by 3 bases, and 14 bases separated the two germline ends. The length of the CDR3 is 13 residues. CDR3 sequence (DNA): TGTGCCTGGCGTGGCGGGGCTGTCTACGAGCAGTACTTC. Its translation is CAWRGGAVYEQYF.

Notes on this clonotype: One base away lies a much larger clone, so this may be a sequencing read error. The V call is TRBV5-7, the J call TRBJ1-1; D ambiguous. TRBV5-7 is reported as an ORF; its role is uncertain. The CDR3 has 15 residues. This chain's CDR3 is CASSLGRAGLTEPFF. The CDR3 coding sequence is TGTGCCAGCAGCTTGGGGAGGGCGGGTCTCACTGAACCTTTCTTT.

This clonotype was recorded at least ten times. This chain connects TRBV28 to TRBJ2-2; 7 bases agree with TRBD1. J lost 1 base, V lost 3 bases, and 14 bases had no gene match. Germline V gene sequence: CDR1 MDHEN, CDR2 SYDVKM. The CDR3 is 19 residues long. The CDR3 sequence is CASSFPRQGFWENTGELFF. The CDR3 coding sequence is TGTGCCAGCAGTTTTCCGAGACAGGGTTTTTGGGAGAACACCGGGGAGCTGTTTTTT.

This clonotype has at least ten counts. The CDR3 DNA sequence: TGTGCCAGCAGTACGACCTCGGGACCCTACGAGCAGTACTTC. Its translation is CASSTTSGPYEQYF. The V call is TRBV11-2, the J call TRBJ2-7, with D perhaps matching TRBD1 or TRBD2 (5 bases each). The CDR3 runs to 14 residues. The germline V gene has CDR1 SGHAT and CDR2 FQNNGV. Trimming took 6 bases from V and 2 from J, leaving 14 bases between them.

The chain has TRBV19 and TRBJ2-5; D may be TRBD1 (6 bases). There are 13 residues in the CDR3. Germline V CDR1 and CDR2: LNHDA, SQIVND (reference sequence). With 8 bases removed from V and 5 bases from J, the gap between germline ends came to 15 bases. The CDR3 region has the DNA TGTGCCAGTTCAACACAGGGAGTGGAGACCCAGTACTTC. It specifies CASSTQGVETQYF.

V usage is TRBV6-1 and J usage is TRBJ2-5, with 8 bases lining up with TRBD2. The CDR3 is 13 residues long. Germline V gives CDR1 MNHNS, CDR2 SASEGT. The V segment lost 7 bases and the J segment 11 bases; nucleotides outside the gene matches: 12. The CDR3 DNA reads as TGTGCCAGCATACCCGGGGGGGCCTGGGAGCAGTACTTC. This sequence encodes CASIPGGAWEQYF.

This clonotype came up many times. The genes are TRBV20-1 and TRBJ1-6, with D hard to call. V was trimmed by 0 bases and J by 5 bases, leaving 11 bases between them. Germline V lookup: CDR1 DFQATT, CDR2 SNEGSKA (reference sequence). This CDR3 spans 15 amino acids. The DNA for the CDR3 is TGCAGTGCTAGAGATTTCGGACTGCATAATTCACCCCTCCACTTT. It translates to CSARDFGLHNSPLHF.

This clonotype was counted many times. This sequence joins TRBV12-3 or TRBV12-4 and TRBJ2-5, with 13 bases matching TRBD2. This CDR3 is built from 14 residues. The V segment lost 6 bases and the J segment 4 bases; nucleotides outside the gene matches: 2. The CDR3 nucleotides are TGTGCCAGCAGACTAGCGGGGGGGCGAGAGACCCAGTACTTC. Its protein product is CASRLAGGRETQYF.

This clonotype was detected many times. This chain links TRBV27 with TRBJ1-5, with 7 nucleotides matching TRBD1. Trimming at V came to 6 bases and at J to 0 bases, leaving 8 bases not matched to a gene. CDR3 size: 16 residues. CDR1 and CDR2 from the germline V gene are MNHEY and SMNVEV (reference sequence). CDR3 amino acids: CASRKGADFSNQPQHF. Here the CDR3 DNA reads TGTGCCAGCAGGAAGGGGGCAGATTTTAGCAATCAGCCCCAGCATTTT.

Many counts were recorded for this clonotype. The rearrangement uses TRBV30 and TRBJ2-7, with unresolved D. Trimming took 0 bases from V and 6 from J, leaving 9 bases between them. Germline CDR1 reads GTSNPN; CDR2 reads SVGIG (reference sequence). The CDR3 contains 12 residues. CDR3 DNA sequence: TGTGCCTGGAGTGTAGAAAGGCGCGAGCAGTACTTC. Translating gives CAWSVERREQYF.

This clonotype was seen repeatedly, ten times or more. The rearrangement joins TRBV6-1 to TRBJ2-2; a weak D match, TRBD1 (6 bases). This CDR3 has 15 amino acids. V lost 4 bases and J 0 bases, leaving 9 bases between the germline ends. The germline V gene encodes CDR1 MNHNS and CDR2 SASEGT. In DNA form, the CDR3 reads TGTGCCAGCAGTGCACGGACAGCGAACACCGGGGAGCTGTTTTTT. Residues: CASSARTANTGELFF.

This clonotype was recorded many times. The CDR3 region is CASSPGGAGNTIYF. In DNA form, the CDR3 reads TGTGCCAGCAGCCCGGGGGGGGCTGGAAACACCATATATTTT. The chain employs TRBV5-5 and TRBJ1-3, with D tentatively TRBD1 (5 bases). This CDR3 contains 14 residues. Germline CDR1 reads SGHKS; CDR2 reads YYEKEE (reference sequence). V lost 4 bases, J lost 2 bases, and 10 bases lay in between.

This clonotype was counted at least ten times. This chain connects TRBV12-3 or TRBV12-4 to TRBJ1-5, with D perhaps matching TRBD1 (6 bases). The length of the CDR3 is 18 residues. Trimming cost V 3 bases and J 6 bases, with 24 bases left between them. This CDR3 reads CASSFRGDGQGIRQPQHF. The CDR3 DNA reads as TGTGCCAGCAGTTTTAGAGGTGACGGTCAGGGGATTCGTCAGCCCCAGCATTTT.